This T cell receptor beta chain was captured in a study of shared clonotypes between healthy human individuals. About the research overall: Every donor yielded three CD4 naive, three CD4 memory, two CD8 naive and one CD8 memory plate.

Using immunoSEQ multiplex PCR, the repertoire was profiled, and TCRdb retains in-frame clones only, with some absent. The sample consists of 650,000 to 750,000 clones, about two thirds of them appearing once. The CDR3 contains 12 residues. Trimming cost V 4 bases and J 7 bases, with 9 bases left between them. The germline V gene encodes CDR1 MDHEN and CDR2 SYDVKM. The sequenced sample was memory CD4+ T cells sorted from blood. Subset described: CD45RA-negative fraction. This receptor was taken from a woman in her thirties in good health. This chain links TRBV28 with TRBJ2-3; D gene ambiguous. Here the CDR3 reads CASSYGMNTQYF. In nucleotides, the CDR3 is TGTGCCAGCAGTTACGGCATGAATACGCAGTATTTT.